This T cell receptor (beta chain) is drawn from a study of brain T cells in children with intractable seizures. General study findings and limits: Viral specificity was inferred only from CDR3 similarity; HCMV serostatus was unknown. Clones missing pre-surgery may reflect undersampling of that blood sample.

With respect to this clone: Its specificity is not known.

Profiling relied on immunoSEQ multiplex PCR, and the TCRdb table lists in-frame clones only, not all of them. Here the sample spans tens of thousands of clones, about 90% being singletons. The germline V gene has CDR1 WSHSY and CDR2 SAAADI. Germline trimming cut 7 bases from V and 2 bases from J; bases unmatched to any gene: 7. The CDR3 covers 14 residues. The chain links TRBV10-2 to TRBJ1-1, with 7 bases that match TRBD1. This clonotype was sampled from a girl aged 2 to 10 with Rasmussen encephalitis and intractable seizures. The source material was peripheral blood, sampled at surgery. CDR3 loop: CASIPGTANTEAFF. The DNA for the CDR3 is TGCGCCAGCATTCCCGGGACAGCCAACACTGAAGCTTTCTTT.